The 11 T cell receptor beta chains below all came from one sample that was sequenced in a study of blood T cells in healthy people across ages. With a J-beta primer mix and a sample-barcoded 5' primer, a second PCR ran about 7 to 12 cycles. Using its own MiXCR run on the 5' RACE reads, TCRdb lists one record per CDR3 protein. Here the sample spans 600,000 or so distinct CDR3 sequences, about 28% being singletons. Sequencing input: blood. Receptors originate from a woman of 80 years or more in good health.

Points on this clonotype: Being one base from a much bigger clone, this may be a read error. The chain has TRBV10-3 and TRBJ2-1; D ambiguous. The DNA end is more similar to TRBJ2-7, so the J call may be wrong. The CDR3 covers 13 residues. Germline V gene sequence: CDR1 ENHRY, CDR2 SYGVKD. The CDR3 protein is CAIRREVGNEQYF. The DNA for the CDR3 is TGTGCCATCAGGAGAGAGGTGGGCAATGAGCAGTACTTC.

As to this clonotype: The junction departs from germline at one end; a sequencing error may be responsible. J is TRBJ2-7 and V is TRBV5-1, with 7 bases aligning to TRBD1. Germline V gives CDR1 SGHRS, CDR2 YFSETQ. The CDR3 length is 14 residues. CDR3 DNA sequence: TGTGCCAGCAGCTTGACAGGGCCGCCTGAAGAGCAGTACTTC. This codes for CASSLTGPPEEQYF.

This clonotype was picked up one time. The V gene is TRBV3-1, the J gene TRBJ1-3; possibly TRBD1 for D (5 bases). The CDR3 is made up of 22 amino acids. The V gene's germline CDR1 is LGHDT and CDR2 YNNKEL (reference sequence). V lost 3 bases and J lost 1, with 31 bases in between. CDR3 nucleotides: TGTGCCAGCAGCCAGAATCCCAGGAGCCAAGGGGTGCTAACTATTTCTGGAAACACCATATATTTT. Translated: CASSQNPRSQGVLTISGNTIYF. The full variable domain, completed using reference TRBV3-1 and TRBJ1-3, is DTAVSQTPKYLVTQMGNDKSIKCEQNLGHDTMYWYKQDSKKFLKIMFSYNNKELIINETVPNRFSPKSPDKAHLNLHINSLELGDSAVYFCASSQNPRSQGVLTISGNTIYFGEGSWLTVV.

This clonotype has at least ten counts. The J gene is TRBJ2-3, the V gene TRBV4-3; D is perhaps TRBD1 or TRBD2 (6 bases each). V gave up 0 bases and J gave up 7 bases, with 14 bases separating them. The CDR3 contains 15 residues. Germline values: CDR1 LGHNA, CDR2 YSLEER. CDR3 loop: CASSQDLGGIYTQYF. The CDR3 DNA is TGCGCCAGCAGCCAAGATCTCGGGGGCATCTATACGCAGTATTTT.

This clonotype was detected many times. The chain combines TRBV12-3 or TRBV12-4 with TRBJ2-5; 8 bases match TRBD2. The trim removed 3 bases at V and 3 bases at J, leaving 6 bases unmatched. The CDR3 length is 15 residues. In DNA form, the CDR3 reads TGTGCCAGCAGTTTTAGACGGGGGGGGAAAGAGACCCAGTACTTC. Translation: CASSFRRGGKETQYF.

This clonotype came up many times. The V gene is TRBV9, the J gene TRBJ2-5; D gene unclear. CDR1 SGDLS and CDR2 YYNGEE come from the germline V gene. Trimming removed 0 bases at V and 1 base at J, with 10 bases between. CDR3 length equals 15 residues. The CDR3 DNA reads as TGTGCCAGCAGCGTAGACCGAACTTCCCAAGAGACCCAGTACTTC. Protein: CASSVDRTSQETQYF.

As for this clonotype: Given a much more abundant clone one base away, this may be a read error. The chain employs TRBV24-1 and TRBJ1-2; TRBD1 matches 7 bases. This CDR3 spans 13 amino acids. The germline V gene has CDR1 KGHDR and CDR2 SFDVKD. The CDR3 loop reads CTTSRAGGYGYTF. The CDR3 nucleotides are TGTACCACCAGTAGGGCAGGGGGTTACGGCTACACCTTC.

The genes are TRBV20-1 and TRBJ2-1, with D possibly being TRBD2 (6 bases). The end of the DNA is better explained by TRBJ2-7, so the J call may be wrong. Germline V gives CDR1 DFQATT, CDR2 SNEGSKA (reference sequence). The CDR3 is made up of 16 amino acids. CDR3 DNA: TGCAGTGCTAGAGATGGGGGGAGCGCGTCCTACAATGAGCAGTACTTC. Translation gives CSARDGGSASYNEQYF.

This clonotype was observed many times. At one end the junction does not follow the germline gene, possibly because of a read error. The genes are TRBV5-1 and TRBJ1-1; D may be TRBD1 (5 bases). Germline CDR1 is SGHRS and CDR2 is YFSETQ. This CDR3 region has 14 residues. CDR3 in DNA: TGTGCCAGCAGCTTAGCCGGACAGAACACTGAAGCTTTCTTT. Translating it yields CASSLAGQNTEAFF.

In this sample, this clonotype turned up many times. The V call is TRBV20-1, the J call TRBJ1-5; 7 positions match TRBD1. V was clipped by 5 bases and J by 3 bases; unmatched bases: 7. This CDR3 has 14 residues. Germline loops: CDR1 DFQATT, CDR2 SNEGSKA (reference sequence). The CDR3 region is CSAYEGQSNQPQHF. The CDR3 nucleotides are TGCAGTGCTTACGAGGGACAGTCCAATCAGCCCCAGCATTTT.

This clonotype was observed at least ten times. The chain links TRBV7-3 to TRBJ2-1, with TRBD1 as a possible D gene (6 bases). V lost 1 base and J 8 bases, leaving 15 bases between the germline ends. The germline V gene encodes CDR1 SGHTA and CDR2 FQGTGA. CDR3 length equals 15 residues. CDR3 sequence reads: CASSLRSRGIDEQFF. The CDR3 DNA sequence: TGTGCCAGCAGCTTAAGGAGCAGGGGAATTGATGAGCAGTTCTTC.